Detailed here is one TCR beta chain. Its specificity is unknown. Germline V gene data show CDR1 as MGHRA and CDR2 as YSYEKL. Trimming took 0 bases from V and 3 from J, leaving 9 bases between them. CDR3 length equals 14 residues. The entry originates in a study of CD8 T cells in ankylosing spondylitis. Study-wide findings and caveats: Matched ankylosing spondylitis synovial fluid reportedly contained a significantly enriched population of disease-linked clones. Ankylosing spondylitis blood seemed to carry a telltale TCR beta motif made of under ten highly homologous variants. Disease-linked clones proved CD8+ and comparatively uncommon in peripheral blood.

The authors made TCR beta libraries by quantitative 5'-RACE with molecular barcodes. TCRdb processed the 5' RACE reads anew with MiXCR; each CDR3 protein has one entry. The sample has around 140,000 distinct CDR3 sequences, 15% to 20% seen once; the top ten hold around a third. Sequenced sample: blood, either unsorted or a sorted T cell fraction (not recorded which). This clonotype was obtained from a male donor with ankylosing spondylitis. The chain recombines TRBV4-1 with TRBJ2-7; D is possibly TRBD2 (6 bases). This CDR3 is CASSQENSGYEQYF. The DNA for the CDR3 is TGCGCCAGCAGCCAAGAGAATAGCGGCTACGAGCAGTACTTC.